These 15 T cell receptor beta chains were all obtained from the same sample, sequenced in a study of metastatic and nonmetastatic thyroid tumors. Each patient came to thyroid surgery without any prior treatment (of any kind). MiXCR re-clonotyped the PCR reads for TCRdb. The sample carries 20,000 or so clones, around a quarter recorded once. Source material: tumor tissue. The receptors originated from a female donor with papillary thyroid cancer or a benign thyroid nodule (not recorded which). Some clones in this sample may be carry-over from other donors' samples.

This clone was detected many times. One base away lies a much larger clone, so this may be a sequencing read error. The V gene is TRBV19, the J gene TRBJ1-2; D remains unclear. The CDR3 totals 12 residues. Germline CDR1 reads LNHDA; CDR2 reads SQIVND (reference sequence). CDR3: CAGSQGSYGYTF. CDR3 coding DNA: TGTGCCGGTAGTCAAGGGAGCTATGGCTACACCTTC. The complete variable domain, with remaining parts taken from reference TRBV19 and TRBJ1-2, reads DGGITQSPKYLFRKEGQNVTLSCEQNLNHDAMYWYRQDPGQGLRLIYYSQIVNDFQKGDIAEGYSVSREKKESFPLTVTSAQKNPTAFYLCAGSQGSYGYTFGSGTRLTVV.

This clone was recorded a few times. The chain recombines TRBV28 with TRBJ2-7, with D perhaps matching TRBD1 (6 bases). Germline loops: CDR1 MDHEN, CDR2 SYDVKM. Trimming shortened V by 1 base and J by 2 bases, and 9 bases separated the two germline ends. This CDR3 is 14 amino acids long. This CDR3 reads CASSLSDRPYEQYF. In DNA form, the CDR3 reads TGTGCCAGCAGTTTATCGGACAGACCCTACGAGCAGTACTTC. Full variable domain (rest looked up from reference TRBV28 and TRBJ2-7): DVKVTQSSRYLVKRTGEKVFLECVQDMDHENMFWYRQDPGLGLRLIYFSYDVKMKEKGDIPEGYSVSREKKERFSLILESASTNQTSMYLCASSLSDRPYEQYFGPGTRLTVT.

This clone was seen more than once but under ten times. The rearrangement joins TRBV12-3 or TRBV12-4 to TRBJ1-5, with D uncertain. Trimming removed 1 base at V and 4 bases at J, with 5 bases between. This CDR3 contains 13 residues. Written as DNA, the CDR3 is TGTGCCAGCAGTTTAGTAGGTAATCAGCCCCAGCATTTT. It specifies CASSLVGNQPQHF.

This clone counts as medium-sized. The chain combines TRBV20-1 with TRBJ2-7, with D hard to call. In germline, CDR1 is DFQATT, CDR2 SNEGSKA (reference sequence). CDR3 length: 10 residues. V was clipped by 0 bases and J by 5 bases, with 2 bases between them. The CDR3 DNA reads TGCAGTGCTAGAGATCACGAGCAGTACTTC. The encoded protein is CSARDHEQYF.

Judged by abundance, this clone is medium-sized. This rearrangement joins TRBV27 to TRBJ2-7, with TRBD1 matching 11 bases. The CDR3 is made up of 15 amino acids. J gave up 9 bases and V 5 bases, and 12 bases lay outside the gene matches. Per the germline V gene, CDR1 is MNHEY and CDR2 is SMNVEV (reference sequence). The CDR3 DNA reads TGTGCCAGCAGTCCCTCCGGGACAGGGGGAGGGCGGCAGTACTTC. Residues: CASSPSGTGGGRQYF.

The chain recombines TRBV6-1 with TRBJ2-1; 8 bases line up with TRBD1. The CDR3 has 14 residues. From germline, CDR1 is MNHNS and CDR2 SASEGT. With 9 bases clipped from V and 5 bases from J, the junction kept 9 bases outside the gene matches. The CDR3 nucleotides read TGTGCCAGACTGATACGGACAGGGCACAATGAGCAGTTCTTC. Its translation is CARLIRTGHNEQFF.

This clone has more than one count but fewer than ten. The chain employs TRBV7-9 and TRBJ2-1; D uncertain. The CDR3 has 11 residues. Germline V gives CDR1 SEHNR, CDR2 FQNEAQ (reference sequence). V gave up 4 bases and J gave up 5 bases, with 3 bases separating them. The CDR3 region has the DNA TGTGCCAGCAGCTCTAACAATGAGCAGTTCTTC. Its translation: CASSSNNEQFF.

This rearrangement joins TRBV3-1 to TRBJ2-7; a possible D gene is TRBD1 (6 bases). This CDR3 contains 15 residues. The germline V and J ends were trimmed by 4 bases and 4 bases, with 17 bases remaining between them. Germline CDR1 and CDR2: LGHDT and YNNKEL (reference sequence). For the CDR3, the DNA is TGTGCCAGCAGCCCTACGGACAGTAGACTATACGAGCAGTACTTC. Its protein is CASSPTDSRLYEQYF.

V is TRBV5-1 and J is TRBJ2-5, with D perhaps assigned TRBD1 or TRBD2 (5 bases each). Germline CDR1 and CDR2: SGHRS and YFSETQ. Trimming removed 0 bases at V and 6 bases at J, with 15 bases between. This CDR3 is 15 amino acids long. The CDR3 loop is CASSLVGDGKKTQYF. CDR3 DNA: TGCGCCAGCAGCTTGGTGGGGGACGGGAAGAAGACCCAGTACTTC.

The rearrangement links TRBV5-1 to TRBJ1-1, with D unclear. The germline CDR1 and CDR2 sequences are SGHRS and YFSETQ. The CDR3 covers 13 residues. The V end was cut by 2 bases, the J end by 1 base, with 6 bases between. In DNA form, the CDR3 reads TGCGCCAGCAGCTTTGTGGGGAACACTGAAGCTTTCTTT. This sequence encodes CASSFVGNTEAFF.

V is TRBV4-2 and J is TRBJ1-1; D is uncertain. Germline V gene lookup returns CDR1 LGHNA and CDR2 YNFKEQ. With 3 bases removed from V and 7 bases from J, the gap between germline ends came to 9 bases. This CDR3 region has 12 residues. The CDR3 loop is CASSHPGIEAFF. In DNA form, the CDR3 reads TGTGCCAGCAGCCACCCGGGCATTGAAGCTTTCTTT.

This clone is deemed medium-sized. This sequence joins TRBV30 and TRBJ2-3; D ambiguous. The CDR3 is 11 amino acids. Germline V gives CDR1 GTSNPN, CDR2 SVGIG (reference sequence). Trimming stripped 4 bases from V and 6 bases from J, with 8 bases between. The CDR3 DNA is TGTGCCTGGAAATATTGGGATACGCAGTATTTT. This translates into CAWKYWDTQYF.

This clone was recorded many times. Different DNA sequences within this sample yield the same CDR3. This sequence joins TRBV7-6 and TRBJ2-3; the match to TRBD2 covers 7 bases. Trimming cost V 2 bases and J 5 bases; bases outside gene matches: 7. This CDR3 spans 15 amino acids. In germline, CDR1 is SGHVS, CDR2 FNYEAQ. The CDR3 nucleotides are TGTGCCAGCAGCTTAAGTACGGCGGGAGTAGATACGCAGTATTTT. Protein: CASSLSTAGVDTQYF. Full variable domain (remainder filled in from reference TRBV7-6 and TRBJ2-3): GAGVSQSPRYKVTKRGQDVALRCDPISGHVSLYWYRQALGQGPEFLTYFNYEAQQDKSGLPNDRFSAERPEGSISTLTIQRTEQRDSAMYRCASSLSTAGVDTQYFGPGTRLTVL.

The V and J genes are TRBV12-3 or TRBV12-4 and TRBJ2-6, with a tentative D call TRBD2 (6 bases). The V end was cut by 3 bases, the J end by 0 bases, with 24 bases between. The CDR3 length is 21 residues. CDR3 sequence: CASSFEVYWGTGDSGANVLTF. The CDR3 nucleotides read TGTGCCAGCAGTTTCGAGGTGTATTGGGGGACTGGGGACTCTGGGGCCAACGTCCTGACTTTC.

The V and J genes are TRBV2 and TRBJ2-7, with 8 bases that match TRBD1. V trimming: 5 bases; J trimming: 4 bases; junction bases outside the gene matches: 16. This CDR3 is 17 amino acids long. Germline assignment: CDR1 SNHLY and CDR2 FYNNEI. The CDR3 DNA follows: TGTGCCAGCAGTCAGGGTGCAGGGGGCTTCACGGTGTACGAGCAGTACTTC. Translating gives CASSQGAGGFTVYEQYF.